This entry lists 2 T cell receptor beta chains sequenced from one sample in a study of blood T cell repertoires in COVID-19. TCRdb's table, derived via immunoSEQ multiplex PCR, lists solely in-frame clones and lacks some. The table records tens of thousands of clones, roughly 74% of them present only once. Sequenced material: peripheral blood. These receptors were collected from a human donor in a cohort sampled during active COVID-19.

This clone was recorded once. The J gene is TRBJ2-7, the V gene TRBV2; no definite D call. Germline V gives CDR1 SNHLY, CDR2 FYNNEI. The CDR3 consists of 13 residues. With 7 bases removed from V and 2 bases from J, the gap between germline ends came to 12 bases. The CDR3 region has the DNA TGTGCCAGCACAAACTCCGAGGCCTACGAGCAGTACTTC. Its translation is CASTNSEAYEQYF.

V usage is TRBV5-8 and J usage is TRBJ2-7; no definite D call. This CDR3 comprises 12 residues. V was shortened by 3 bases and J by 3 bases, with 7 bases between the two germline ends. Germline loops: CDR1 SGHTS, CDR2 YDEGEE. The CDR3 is CASSYNNYEQYF. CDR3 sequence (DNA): TGTGCCAGCAGCTACAATAACTACGAGCAGTACTTC.